The rows below give T cell receptor beta chains drawn from one sample of a study of CD8 T cells in Susac syndrome. TCRdb re-analysed the immunoSEQ multiplex PCR reads in MiXCR, keeping a single row per CDR3 protein. In the table there are about 120,000 distinct CDR3 sequences, approximately 93% of which are singletons. Sample: CD4+ T cells from PBMCs. These receptors were collected from a human donor with multiple sclerosis. Each CDR3 is given with its conserved first and last residue. The D gene is left open where the match is weak.

>TRBV9|-|TRBJ1-5
CASSVGWEGQPQHF
>TRBV2|-|TRBJ2-5
CASSHGTINRAGETQYF
>TRBV4-2|TRBD2|TRBJ2-5
CASSQVLGSGGLQETQYF
>TRBV18|TRBD1|TRBJ1-2
CASSPPGTGGNGYTF
>TRBV7-2|-|TRBJ1-6
CASSSFNSPLHF
>TRBV20-1|TRBD2|TRBJ2-5
CSARARRGGETQYF
>TRBV7-9|-|TRBJ1-4
CASSPPGDEKLFF
>TRBV7-9|TRBD1|TRBJ2-2
CASSFYGTEKPTGELFF
>TRBV12-3/TRBV12-4|-|TRBJ1-3
CASSLLQGNSGNTIYF
>TRBV5-1|-|TRBJ2-1
CASSLLHNEQFF
>TRBV28|-|TRBJ2-5
CASRDDSPYQETQYF
>TRBV5-4|-|TRBJ2-5
CASSPKGGTQGRLETQYF
>TRBV18|-|TRBJ1-2
CASSQYLDGYTF
>TRBV4-1|-|TRBJ2-2
CASSQTGRANTRELFF
>TRBV6-5|-|TRBJ2-7
CASPPHRACEQYF
>TRBV10-3|-|TRBJ1-3
CAIRPSSSGNTIYF
>TRBV7-2|TRBD1|TRBJ1-1
CASSLGGQGNTEAFF
>TRBV19|-|TRBJ2-5
CASSTNPPSGSQETQYF
>TRBV6-4|TRBD2|TRBJ2-1
CASSAPIGGGSYNEQFF
>TRBV29-1|-|TRBJ1-1
CSVVILGGRAFF
>TRBV7-8|TRBD2|TRBJ2-6
CASVTPMGGAGANVLTF
>TRBV5-1|-|TRBJ2-1
CASSLRQGRGEGEQFF
>TRBV5-1|-|TRBJ1-2
CASSPEGQSYGYTF
>TRBV25-1|-|TRBJ2-5
CASQRDKLIQYF
>TRBV20-1|TRBD2|TRBJ2-4
CSASRKASGGENIQYF
>TRBV7-2|TRBD1|TRBJ1-6
CASNPRPGQVVSPLHF
>TRBV3-1|-|TRBJ1-2
CASSQKGSYYGYTF
>TRBV2|-|TRBJ1-1
CASSEDRDTEAFF
>TRBV30|TRBD1|TRBJ1-2
CAWRETGYYGYTF
>TRBV6-5|TRBD1|TRBJ1-2
CASTRQGPGGYTF
>TRBV20-1|TRBD2|TRBJ2-2
CSARLAGNTGELFF
>TRBV19|TRBD1|TRBJ2-2
CASNHPGQGVWTGELFF
>TRBV7-3|TRBD1|TRBJ2-3
CASRFTGEDTQYF
>TRBV30|-|TRBJ1-1
CAWNLGRANTEAFF
>TRBV6-5|-|TRBJ1-2
CASRPPTGNYGYTF
>TRBV20-1|TRBD2|TRBJ2-5
CSAPSAARGMETQYF
>TRBV19|-|TRBJ1-6
CASSTYPGDSPLHF
>TRBV6-5|TRBD1|TRBJ1-6
CASRRQGAHSPLHF
>TRBV10-3|-|TRBJ2-5
CAISESRETQYF
>TRBV7-7|-|TRBJ2-5
CASSLEQGGETQYF
>TRBV7-3|-|TRBJ1-1
CASSLIGGPGTEAFF
>TRBV29-1|-|TRBJ1-3
CSARQAATGDTIYF
>TRBV20-1|-|TRBJ1-5
CSARTAGDQPQHF
>TRBV29-1|TRBD1|TRBJ2-7
CSVESFRDRGRYEQYF
>TRBV6-5|-|TRBJ2-7
CASGGYEQYF
>TRBV11-2|-|TRBJ1-1
CASTTGTPMEMNTEAFF
>TRBV2|TRBD1|TRBJ2-6
CASTAQGGGANVLTF
>TRBV18|TRBD1|TRBJ2-7
CASSPGTGYEQYF
>TRBV9|TRBD2|TRBJ2-7
CASSARLATSLYEQYF
>TRBV19|-|TRBJ2-5
CASNNPPETQYF
>TRBV6-4|-|TRBJ1-2
CASSPFKGSEGYTF
>TRBV10-2|TRBD1|TRBJ2-5
CASSESEETGRRETQYF